One and the same sample provided the 3 T cell receptor beta chains below, sequenced in a study of response to subunit inactivated influenza vaccine. Via MiXCR, TCRdb re-called the RT-PCR reads, giving one row per CDR3 protein. Seen here are roughly 540,000 distinct CDR3 sequences, around 21% observed once, and the top ten hold 2.8%. These records were also assigned to another study, of T cells expressing NK-cell markers. That study reports: What made the TCR beta cDNA was 5'RACE template switching with UMIs.

This material consisted of CD4+ T cells sorted from PBMCs, taken roughly 12 days after vaccination. These receptors were collected from a man aged 45 to 65 who received an inactivated influenza vaccine.

V is TRBV28 and J is TRBJ1-5, with 8 bases lining up with TRBD1. CDR1 is MDHEN and CDR2 is SYDVKM in the germline V gene. After removal of 5 bases from V and 5 bases from J, the junction contained 8 bases not matched to a gene. The CDR3 has 15 residues. The CDR3 DNA reads TGTGCCAGCAGTCACAGACAGGGGTGGGATCAGCCCCAGCATTTT. Its translation is CASSHRQGWDQPQHF.

V and J are TRBV20-1 and TRBJ2-7; D perhaps matches TRBD1 (6 bases). CDR3 length equals 14 residues. Germline CDR1 and CDR2: DFQATT and SNEGSKA (reference sequence). V lost 6 bases and J lost 0, with 15 bases in between. This CDR3 is CSAGLTGRSYEQYF. The CDR3 region has the DNA TGCAGTGCCGGACTTACAGGGCGCTCCTACGAGCAGTACTTC.

The chain is built from TRBV7-2 and TRBJ2-7, with a weak D call TRBD1 (6 bases). Trimming pared 0 bases from V and 2 bases from J, leaving 17 bases between. The CDR3 has 17 residues. Germline V CDR1 and CDR2: SGHTA, FQGNSA. The CDR3 loop reads CASSLAFSGTSTYEQYF. CDR3 DNA sequence: TGTGCCAGCAGCTTAGCGTTTTCCGGGACATCCACCTACGAGCAGTACTTC.